Shown below are 26 T cell receptor beta chains from a single sample sequenced in a study of HIV-infected patients and healthy controls. TCRdb itself ran the 5' RACE reads through MiXCR, one entry per CDR3 protein. The sample contains under 70,000 distinct CDR3 sequences, about a fifth of which appear only once. Input material: CD4+ T cells from blood. The receptors were gathered from a human donor in good health.

In this sample, this clonotype turned up many times. This sequence joins TRBV2 and TRBJ1-1; D may be TRBD1 (5 bases). Germline CDR1 reads SNHLY; CDR2 reads FYNNEI. Deletions cut 8 bases from V and 5 bases from J, with 18 bases between. The CDR3 spans 14 residues. The CDR3 here is CASRLLDSRTEAFF. CDR3 in DNA: TGTGCCAGCCGACTCCTTGACAGTAGGACTGAAGCTTTCTTT.

This chain uses TRBV29-1 with TRBJ1-4; D ambiguous. V was pared by 0 bases and J by 5 bases, with 13 bases between. Germline loops: CDR1 SQVTM, CDR2 ANQGSEA. There are 15 residues in the CDR3. This CDR3 reads CSVEEIGNLNEKLFF. CDR3 bases: TGCAGCGTTGAAGAGATAGGGAACTTAAATGAAAAACTGTTTTTT.

The table lists this clonotype with a few counts. V usage is TRBV5-1 and J usage is TRBJ2-7, with TRBD1 matching over 7 bases. V lost 6 bases and J lost 0; bases outside the gene matches: 6. Germline V gene lookup returns CDR1 SGHRS and CDR2 YFSETQ. This CDR3 region has 14 residues. The chain's CDR3 is CASKGQASSYEQYF. In nucleotides, the CDR3 is TGCGCCAGCAAAGGACAGGCCAGCTCCTACGAGCAGTACTTC.

This rearrangement joins TRBV7-9 to TRBJ1-1; D call uncertain. Trimming shortened V by 11 bases and J by 5 bases, and 15 bases separated the two germline ends. The CDR3 sequence is 12 residues long. Germline loops: CDR1 SEHNR, CDR2 FQNEAQ (reference sequence). The CDR3 region has the DNA TGTGCCGGCGCAGGTTTGGGTACTGAAGCTTTCTTT. This sequence encodes CAGAGLGTEAFF.

This clonotype was counted between two and nine times. V and J are TRBV14 and TRBJ1-5; D is possibly TRBD1 (5 bases). This CDR3 is built from 14 residues. Trimming removed 5 bases from V and 2 bases from J, with 10 bases in between. Germline CDR1 SGHDN, CDR2 FVKESK. The CDR3 bases are TGTGCCAGCAGCAAGGGGTATGGCAATCAGCCCCAGCATTTT. Its protein is CASSKGYGNQPQHF.

The V call is TRBV4-2, the J call TRBJ2-3; 10 bases line up with TRBD2. The CDR3 is 16 amino acids. The J segment lost 1 base and the V segment lost 4 bases, leaving 5 bases of the junction unmatched. Germline lookup yields CDR1 LGHNA and CDR2 YNFKEQ. CDR3 sequence reads: CASSLLAGAGTDTQYF. For the CDR3, the DNA is TGTGCCAGCAGCCTCCTAGCGGGAGCCGGCACAGATACGCAGTATTTT.

The sample holds many counts of this clonotype. This sequence joins TRBV29-1 and TRBJ2-7, with a weak D call TRBD2 (6 bases). The CDR3 runs to 13 residues. Trimming pared 6 bases from V and 3 bases from J, leaving 15 bases between. Germline V lookup: CDR1 SQVTM, CDR2 ANQGSEA. In DNA, the CDR3 is TGCAGCGTAACAAGCGGGCAGATCTACGAGCAGTACTTC. It encodes CSVTSGQIYEQYF.

Ten or more counts support this clonotype. The chain recombines TRBV4-2 with TRBJ1-5; 10 bases are a match to TRBD1. J lost 6 bases, V lost 6 bases, and 5 bases had no gene match. The CDR3 consists of 14 residues. The germline gives CDR1 LGHNA, CDR2 YNFKEQ. The CDR3: CASSWRQGAQPQHF. The CDR3 DNA reads as TGTGCCAGCAGTTGGAGACAGGGGGCTCAGCCCCAGCATTTT.

CDR3: CASSKVFPPVRPGCYEQYF. The CDR3 DNA sequence: TGTGCCAGCAGCAAAGTCTTCCCCCCGGTCCGCCCGGGTTGTTACGAGCAGTACTTC. The rearrangement uses TRBV21-1 and TRBJ2-7; the table's TRBD1 call for D was not verified on the DNA. TRBV21-1 is recorded as a pseudogene. This CDR3 comprises 19 residues.

Only one count was recorded for this clonotype. V gene TRBV29-1 combines with J gene TRBJ2-1; 9 bases fit TRBD2. This CDR3 has 13 amino acids. Per the germline V gene, CDR1 is SQVTM and CDR2 is ANQGSEA. DNA for the CDR3: TGCAGTTTCCGTAGCGGGAGTACGCATGAGCAGTTCTTC. This translates into CSFRSGSTHEQFF.

The chain has TRBV19 and TRBJ1-6, with a weak D call TRBD1 (6 bases). Trimming cost V 2 bases and J 9 bases, with 11 bases left between them. The CDR3 loop spans 14 amino acids. Germline assignment: CDR1 LNHDA and CDR2 SQIVND (reference sequence). This CDR3 reads CASSITGYGSPLHF. The CDR3 nucleotides read TGTGCCAGTAGTATAACAGGGTACGGTTCACCCCTCCACTTT.

The J gene is TRBJ1-1, the V gene TRBV12-3 or TRBV12-4; 10 nucleotides agree with TRBD1. The V segment lost 6 bases and the J segment 1 base; nucleotides outside the gene matches: 8. CDR3 size: 16 residues. The CDR3 DNA reads TGTGCCAGCAGACTATTAAGGACAGGGGGGAACACTGAAGCTTTCTTT. Translation gives CASRLLRTGGNTEAFF.

The V call is TRBV19, the J call TRBJ2-2, with 10 bases that match TRBD1. Losses at the gene ends were 6 bases for V and 6 bases for J; bases not matched to a gene: 4. The germline V gene has CDR1 LNHDA and CDR2 SQIVND (reference sequence). This CDR3 region has 14 residues. As DNA, the CDR3 is TGTGCCAGTAGACGGGACAGGGGTTCCGGGGAGCTGTTTTTT. It specifies CASRRDRGSGELFF.

This chain connects TRBV6-1 to TRBJ1-2, with 9 bases identical to TRBD1. The junction had 16 bases not matched to a gene; V was cut back by 6 bases and J by 2 bases. The CDR3 sequence is 18 residues long. CDR1 MNHNS and CDR2 SASEGT come from the germline V gene. CDR3 region: CASSRKQGALLLNYGYTF. For the CDR3, the DNA is TGTGCCAGCAGCCGAAAACAGGGGGCCCTTTTACTAAACTATGGCTACACCTTC.

This chain joins TRBV20-1 and TRBJ1-2; 7 nucleotides align to TRBD1. The CDR3 is 11 residues long. V trimming: 5 bases; J trimming: 3 bases; junction bases outside the gene matches: 0. Germline CDR1 is DFQATT and CDR2 is SNEGSKA (reference sequence). In DNA form, the CDR3 reads TGCAGTGCTGGGACAGACTATGGCTACACCTTC. Protein: CSAGTDYGYTF.

This clonotype has only a few counts. The chain uses TRBV20-1 and TRBJ2-7, with TRBD2 matching 9 bases. Germline-derived CDR1 and CDR2 are DFQATT and SNEGSKA (reference sequence). This CDR3 has 16 amino acids. V lost 6 bases, J lost 5 bases, and 17 bases stayed unmatched. CDR3 loop: CSALPASGAPSNEQYF. DNA for the CDR3: TGCAGTGCATTACCGGCTAGCGGGGCACCCTCGAACGAGCAGTACTTC.

V gene TRBV20-1 combines with J gene TRBJ2-3; D uncertain. Germline V gene lookup returns CDR1 DFQATT and CDR2 SNEGSKA (reference sequence). V lost 3 bases and J lost 2, with 15 bases in between. This CDR3 has 15 residues. CDR3 amino acids: CSARAPSEHTDTQYF. DNA for the CDR3: TGCAGTGCTAGGGCCCCCTCTGAGCACACAGATACGCAGTATTTT.

The gene calls are TRBV27 and TRBJ2-3; 7 bases are shared with TRBD1. The CDR3 sequence is 14 residues long. Trimming took 5 bases from V and 7 from J; bases not matched to a gene: 9. Per germline, CDR1 MNHEY and CDR2 SMNVEV (reference sequence). CDR3 sequence: CASSRNDRVHTQYF. The CDR3 DNA is TGTGCCAGCAGTCGAAACGACAGGGTACATACGCAGTATTTT.

This clonotype has a count of ten or more. V is TRBV4-1 and J is TRBJ2-7, with 13 positions matching TRBD2. Germline V CDR1 and CDR2: MGHRA, YSYEKL. This CDR3 has 15 amino acids. With 5 bases clipped from V and 2 bases from J, the junction kept 3 bases outside the gene matches. CDR3 sequence (DNA): TGCGCCAGCAGCACCGGACTAGCGGGGGCCTACGAGCAGTACTTC. It is translated as CASSTGLAGAYEQYF.

The rearrangement links TRBV4-1 to TRBJ1-2; the D gene is possibly TRBD1 (5 bases). The germline V gene encodes CDR1 MGHRA and CDR2 YSYEKL. The V end lost 0 bases, the J end lost 1 base, and 6 bases lay between the germline ends. The CDR3 covers 14 residues. The CDR3 sequence: CASSQETDNYGYTF. CDR3 bases: TGCGCCAGCAGCCAAGAGACAGATAACTATGGCTACACCTTC.

CDR3 sequence reads: CASSDKGAPHNYEQYF. The DNA of the CDR3 is TGTGCCAGCAGCGACAAGGGAGCACCCCATAACTACGAGCAGTACTTC. The chain recombines TRBV7-9 with TRBJ2-7; a possible D gene is TRBD2 (5 bases). Germline CDR1 SEHNR, CDR2 FQNEAQ (reference sequence). The CDR3 spans 16 residues. V was cut by 5 bases and J by 3 bases, with 20 bases left in between.

This clonotype appeared many times. J is TRBJ2-2 and V is TRBV12-3 or TRBV12-4; D is unresolved. The CDR3 runs 13 residues. V lost 2 bases and J lost 6, with 7 bases in between. CDR3 residues: CASSLRVPGELFF. In DNA, the CDR3 is TGTGCCAGCAGTTTACGGGTCCCCGGGGAGCTGTTTTTT.

This clonotype was seen many times. The J gene is TRBJ2-2, the V gene TRBV18; D might be TRBD1 or TRBD2, each matching 5 bases. CDR1 and CDR2 from the germline V gene are KGHSH and LQKENI. This CDR3 contains 16 residues. V was cut by 6 bases and J by 6 bases, with 20 bases left in between. The CDR3 bases are TGTGCCAGCTCCCCCAGAGGGGATATTTCCGCCGGGGAGCTGTTTTTT. Translated, it gives CASSPRGDISAGELFF.

This chain connects TRBV2 to TRBJ1-4; the match to TRBD1 covers 9 bases. Germline CDR1 reads SNHLY; CDR2 reads FYNNEI. This CDR3 has 14 residues. J was trimmed by 8 bases and V by 6 bases; bases with no gene match: 7. The CDR3 DNA sequence: TGTGCCAGCAGGGCCGGGACAGGGCAGGAAAAACTGTTTTTT. It codes for CASRAGTGQEKLFF.

This clonotype was observed a handful of times. DNA for the CDR3: TGTGCCAGCAGTTCCCTCACTGGACATGGACAGGGCTCCTACGAGCAGTACTTC. Its protein is CASSSLTGHGQGSYEQYF. J is TRBJ2-7 and V is TRBV6-2 or TRBV6-3, with 8 bases aligning to TRBD1. Germline V gene lookup returns CDR1 MNHEY and CDR2 SVGEGT. Trimming removed 4 bases from V and 0 bases from J; junction bases left unmatched: 14. The CDR3 consists of 18 residues.

V usage is TRBV20-1 and J usage is TRBJ2-1, with 11 bases lining up with TRBD2. Germline assignment: CDR1 DFQATT and CDR2 SNEGSKA (reference sequence). The CDR3 length is 14 residues. The V segment lost 4 bases and the J segment 4 bases; nucleotides outside the gene matches: 3. The CDR3 nucleotides read TGCAGTGCTAAGACTAGCGGGGCATACAATGAGCAGTTCTTC. This translates into CSAKTSGAYNEQFF.